These 11 T cell receptor beta chains were all obtained from the same sample, sequenced in a study of T-cell memory formation after mild COVID-19. In TCRdb, the 5' RACE reads were re-called with MiXCR into one record per CDR3 protein. The table lists roughly 280,000 distinct CDR3 sequences, roughly 8.2% of them singletons. Sequencing was carried out using PBMCs or a T cell subset sorted from them (not recorded which). The receptors here all came from a man between 18 and 29 years old who had mild COVID-19 (a few samples of this study predate the infection). Cell type and time point are not known.

This clonotype was recorded a few times. The gene calls are TRBV4-2 and TRBJ1-2; D perhaps matches TRBD1 (5 bases). The germline V gene encodes CDR1 LGHNA and CDR2 YNFKEQ. This CDR3 comprises 15 residues. Trimming left V 1 base short and J 2 bases short, with 11 bases between. The CDR3 region has the DNA TGTGCCAGCAGCCAAGGAGGGACGGGCAACTATGGCTACACCTTC. Protein: CASSQGGTGNYGYTF.

This clonotype was detected only a few times. The V call is TRBV12-3 or TRBV12-4, the J call TRBJ1-5; 7 bases line up with TRBD1. This CDR3 has 15 amino acids. With 3 bases clipped from V and 3 bases from J, the junction kept 5 bases outside the gene matches. The CDR3 reads CASSLRQGVNQPQHF. CDR3 DNA sequence: TGTGCCAGCAGTTTGCGGCAGGGGGTCAATCAGCCCCAGCATTTT.

This clonotype was recorded a few times. V and J are TRBV6-5 and TRBJ2-6, with 7 bases aligning to TRBD1. The CDR3 totals 16 residues. Per germline, CDR1 MNHEY and CDR2 SVGAGI. With 6 bases clipped from V and 3 bases from J, the junction kept 8 bases outside the gene matches. CDR3 nucleotides: TGTGCCAGCAGATCGACAGGGAGAAGTGGGGCCAACGTCCTGACTTTC. Amino acid sequence: CASRSTGRSGANVLTF.

This clonotype was recorded many times. This sequence joins TRBV7-6 and TRBJ2-1; a weak D match, TRBD2 (6 bases). Trimming shortened V by 5 bases and J by 0 bases, and 11 bases separated the two germline ends. CDR1 and CDR2 (germline): SGHVS, FNYEAQ. The CDR3 spans 15 residues. CDR3 coding DNA: TGTGCCAGCAGCCCCCGGGGGAGCTCCTACAATGAGCAGTTCTTC. Translating gives CASSPRGSSYNEQFF.

This clonotype was observed a handful of times. V is TRBV6-6 and J is TRBJ1-2; D not resolved. Deletions cut 7 bases from V and 8 bases from J, with 14 bases between. This CDR3 has 12 residues. In germline, CDR1 is MNHNY, CDR2 SVGAGI (reference sequence). The CDR3 spells CASTTGGGGYTF. CDR3 DNA sequence: TGTGCCAGCACCACGGGCGGAGGGGGCTACACCTTC.

This chain links TRBV5-1 with TRBJ1-1, with a possible D match to TRBD1 (5 bases). Trimming took off 4 bases at V and 3 bases at J, with 16 bases between the two ends. Germline loops: CDR1 SGHRS, CDR2 YFSETQ. The CDR3 sequence is 15 residues long. The CDR3 loop is CASSPAGTGYTEAFF. CDR3 coding DNA: TGCGCCAGCAGCCCTGCGGGGACGGGGTACACTGAAGCTTTCTTT.

This clonotype has just a few counts. J is TRBJ2-5 and V is TRBV7-2; 10 bases agree with TRBD2. From germline, CDR1 is SGHTA and CDR2 FQGNSA. V was pared by 7 bases and J by 5 bases, with 7 bases of the junction left unmatched. The CDR3 has 14 amino acids. This CDR3 is CASTPQRGGETQYF. In DNA form, the CDR3 reads TGTGCCAGCACCCCACAGCGGGGGGGCGAGACCCAGTACTTC. Full variable domain (missing parts from reference TRBV7-2 and TRBJ2-5): GAGVSQSPSNKVTEKGKDVELRCDPISGHTALYWYRQSLGQGLEFLIYFQGNSAPDKSGLPSDRFSAERTGGSVSTLTIQRTQQEDSAVYLCASTPQRGGETQYFGPGTRLLVL.

This clonotype has more than one count but fewer than ten. The CDR3: CATSRERGGSPLHF. CDR3 in DNA: TGTGCCACCAGCAGAGAAAGGGGAGGGTCACCCCTCCACTTT. The chain combines TRBV15 with TRBJ1-6; tentatively, D is TRBD1 (5 bases). This CDR3 contains 14 residues. Trimming removed 0 bases from V and 10 bases from J, with 10 bases in between. Per germline, CDR1 LNHNV and CDR2 YYDKDF (reference sequence).

This chain uses TRBV10-3 with TRBJ2-3; TRBD2 aligns across 10 bases. The germline CDR1 and CDR2 sequences are ENHRY and SYGVKD. There are 17 residues in the CDR3. J gave up 3 bases and V 3 bases, and 9 bases lay outside the gene matches. The CDR3 nucleotides read TGTGCCATCAGTGAAGGGGTAGCGGGGGGCAGGACAGATACGCAGTATTTT. Translating gives CAISEGVAGGRTDTQYF.

V usage is TRBV5-5 and J usage is TRBJ1-2; 9 bases agree with TRBD1. After removal of 4 bases from V and 3 bases from J, the junction contained 10 bases not matched to a gene. Looked up from germline, CDR1 is SGHKS and CDR2 is YYEKEE (reference sequence). This CDR3 has 16 residues. The chain's CDR3 is CASSAWGTGSDYGYTF. The DNA of the CDR3 is TGTGCCAGCAGCGCCTGGGGGACAGGGAGTGACTATGGCTACACCTTC.

J is TRBJ1-5 and V is TRBV7-9; D is uncertain. V lost 5 bases to trimming and J lost 2 bases, with 7 bases between them. Germline-derived CDR1 and CDR2 are SEHNR and FQNEAQ (reference sequence). CDR3 length: 13 amino acids. As DNA, the CDR3 is TGTGCCAGCAGCCCGGAACGCAATCAGCCCCAGCATTTT. It yields the protein CASSPERNQPQHF.